This T cell receptor (beta chain) is drawn from a study of blood T cell repertoires in COVID-19. Study at large: Italy, Spain and the United States were the sources of the convalescent and acute COVID-19 samples.

CDR1 and CDR2 from the germline V gene are SGHAT and FQNNGV. Trimming took 0 bases from V and 6 from J; bases not matched to a gene: 12. CDR3 length: 17 amino acids. Per the original data handling: Reference gene primer amplification yielded estimated nucleated cell counts. The repertoire was sequenced with immunoSEQ multiplex PCR; TCRdb's copy has only in-frame clones and lacks some. The V and J calls and clone size are taken from that table; D and trimming were inferred from the DNA. Among approximately 230,000 clones listed, 75% to 90% were seen once. The sequence was obtained from a man aged 25 to 40 who had recovered from COVID-19. The rearrangement uses TRBV11-2 and TRBJ1-1; TRBD1 matches 8 bases. Sequencing was carried out using peripheral blood. In nucleotides, the CDR3 is TGTGCCAGCAGCTTAGAGGTCGGGCAGGGGGCATGGGCTGAAGCTTTCTTT. This encodes CASSLEVGQGAWAEAFF. The complete variable domain, with remaining parts taken from reference TRBV11-2 and TRBJ1-1, reads EAGVAQSPRYKIIEKRQSVAFWCNPISGHATLYWYQQILGQGPKLLIQFQNNGVVDDSQLPKDRFSAERLKGVDSTLKIQPAKLEDSAVYLCASSLEVGQGAWAEAFFGQGTRLTVV.